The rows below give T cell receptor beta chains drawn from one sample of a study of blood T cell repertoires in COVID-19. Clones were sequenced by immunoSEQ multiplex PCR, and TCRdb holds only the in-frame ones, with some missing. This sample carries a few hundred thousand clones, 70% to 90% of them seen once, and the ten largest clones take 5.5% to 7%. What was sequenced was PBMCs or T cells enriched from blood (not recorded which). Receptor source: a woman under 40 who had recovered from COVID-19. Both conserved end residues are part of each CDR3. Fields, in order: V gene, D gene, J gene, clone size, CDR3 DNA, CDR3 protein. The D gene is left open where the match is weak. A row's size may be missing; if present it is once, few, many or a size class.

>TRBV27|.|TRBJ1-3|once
TGTGCCAGCAGTTTACGGGGAGCTGGAAACACCATATATTTT
CASSLRGAGNTIYF
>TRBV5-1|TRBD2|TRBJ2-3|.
TGCGCCAGCAGCTTAGTTCCCCCTAGCGGGGGCCCGGGTACGCAGTATTTT
CASSLVPPSGGPGTQYF
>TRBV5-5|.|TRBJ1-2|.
TGTGCCAGCAGCTTGGTTTCAGTGGGCTACACCTTC
CASSLVSVGYTF
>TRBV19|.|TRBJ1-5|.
TGTGCCAGTAGTATCGCCAGGGATAGCAATCAGCCCCAGCATTTT
CASSIARDSNQPQHF
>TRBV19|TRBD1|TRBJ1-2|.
TGTGCCAGTAGTACCGGACAGGGAGGCTACACCTTC
CASSTGQGGYTF
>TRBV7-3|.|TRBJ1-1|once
TGTGCCAGCAGCCTAGACCCACCAAGCCGGAACACTGAAGCTTTCTTT
CASSLDPPSRNTEAFF
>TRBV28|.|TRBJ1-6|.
TGTGCCAGCATTCTACAGGCCACACCTAATTCACCCCTCCACTTT
CASILQATPNSPLHF
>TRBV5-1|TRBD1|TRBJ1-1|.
TGCGCCAGCCTTCCGGCCCATGGACAGGAGAACACTGAAGCTTTCTTT
CASLPAHGQENTEAFF
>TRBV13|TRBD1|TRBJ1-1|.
TGTGCCAGCAGCTTAATCAGGGGGCTTGCGAACACTGAAGCTTTCTTT
CASSLIRGLANTEAFF
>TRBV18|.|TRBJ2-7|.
TGTGCCAGCTCACCCCCGTCCTCCTACGAGCAGTACTTC
CASSPPSSYEQYF
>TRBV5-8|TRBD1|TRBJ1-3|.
TGTGCTAGCAGCCTAGGGACAGGGAGCGGAAACACCATATATTTT
CASSLGTGSGNTIYF
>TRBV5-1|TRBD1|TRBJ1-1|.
TGCGCCAGCAGCAGTCAGGGGGCATGGGTGGACACTGAAGCTTTCTTT
CASSSQGAWVDTEAFF
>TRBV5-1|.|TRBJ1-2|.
TGCGCCAGCAGCTTCAATGACGGGGCTAACTATGGCTACACCTTC
CASSFNDGANYGYTF
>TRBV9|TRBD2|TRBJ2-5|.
TGTGCCAGCAGCGTAGTAGCGGGGGAGGGGACCCAGTACTTC
CASSVVAGEGTQYF
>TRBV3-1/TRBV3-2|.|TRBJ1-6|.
TGTGCCAGCAGCCAGGGGGGCTATAATTCACCCCTCCACTTT
CASSQGGYNSPLHF
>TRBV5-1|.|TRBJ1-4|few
TGCGCCAGCAGCTTCGGGGAGACTAATGAAAAACTGTTTTTT
CASSFGETNEKLFF
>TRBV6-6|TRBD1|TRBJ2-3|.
TGTGCCAGTGCCCGGGGACAGGAGGATACGCAGTATTTT
CASARGQEDTQYF
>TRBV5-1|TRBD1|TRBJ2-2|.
TGCGCCAGCAGGCGAGGGACAGGGGCACCGAACACCGGGGAGCTGTTTTTT
CASRRGTGAPNTGELFF
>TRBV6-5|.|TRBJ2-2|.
TGTGCCAGCAGCTCCCTTCCGGGGGTCACCGGGGAGCTGTTTTTT
CASSSLPGVTGELFF
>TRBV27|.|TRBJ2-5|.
TGTGCCAGCGCCCTAGCGCTACAAGAGACCCAGTACTTC
CASALALQETQYF
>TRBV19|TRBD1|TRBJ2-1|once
TGTGCCAGTAGAGGCCCGGGACAGGGGCAGTTCTTC
CASRGPGQGQFF
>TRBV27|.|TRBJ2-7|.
TGTGCCAGCGGGCCCTCTCTCTACGAGCAGTACTTC
CASGPSLYEQYF
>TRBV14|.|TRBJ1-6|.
TGTGCCAGCCCCCCCGTATATCCCCTCCACTTT
CASPPVYPLHF
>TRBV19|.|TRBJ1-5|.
TGTGCCAGTAGTATGTCCGGGGTTAGGGGCAATCAGCCCCAGCATTTT
CASSMSGVRGNQPQHF
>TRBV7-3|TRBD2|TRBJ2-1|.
TGTGCCAGCAGCAGGACTAGCGGGGGGGCGTTTGAGCAGTTCTTC
CASSRTSGGAFEQFF
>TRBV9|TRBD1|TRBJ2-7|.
TGTGCCAGCAGCGTGGACAGGGACGGGGAGCAGTACTTC
CASSVDRDGEQYF
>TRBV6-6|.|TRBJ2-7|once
TGTGCCAGCAGTTACCCGGACAGATCCTACGAGCAGTACTTC
CASSYPDRSYEQYF
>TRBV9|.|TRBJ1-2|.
TGTGCCAGCAGCCCAGGTGGGGGCCACTACACCTTC
CASSPGGGHYTF
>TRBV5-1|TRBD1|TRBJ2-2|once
TGCGCCAGCAGCTGGGACAGGGCGAACACCGGGGAGCTGTTTTTT
CASSWDRANTGELFF
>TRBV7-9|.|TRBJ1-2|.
TGTGCCAGCAGCTTACCGCCCCGGTATGGCTACACCTTC
CASSLPPRYGYTF
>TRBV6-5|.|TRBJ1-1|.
TGTGCCAGCAGTTACTCGAGCAGGTCGAACACTGAAGCTTTCTTT
CASSYSSRSNTEAFF
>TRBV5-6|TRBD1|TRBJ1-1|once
TGTGCCAGCAGCTTGGGGACAGGGGGTCCTGAAGCTTTCTTT
CASSLGTGGPEAFF
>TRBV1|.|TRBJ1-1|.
TGCACCAGCAGCCCAGGGCCGCATGGAGCTAACACTGAAGCTTTCTTT
CTSSPGPHGANTEAFF
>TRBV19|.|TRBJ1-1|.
TGTGCCTCCGGGACAAAAATGAACACTGAAGCTTTCTTT
CASGTKMNTEAFF
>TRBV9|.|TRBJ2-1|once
TGTGCCAGCAGCGTTCTAGGAGTGGGTGGGGGCCTTACTAACAATGAGCAGTTCTTC
CASSVLGVGGGLTNNEQFF
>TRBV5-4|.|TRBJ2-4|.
TGTGCCAGCAGCTTTCAGGGTCGGAAGGGCATTCAGTACTTC
CASSFQGRKGIQYF
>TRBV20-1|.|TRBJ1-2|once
TGCAGTGCCCTCGACGGGTATGGCTACACCTTC
CSALDGYGYTF
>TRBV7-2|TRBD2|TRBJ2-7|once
TGTGCCAGCAGCCCGACGACTAGCGGAAACTACGAGCAGTACTTC
CASSPTTSGNYEQYF